These 26 T cell receptor beta chains share one sample of origin, sequenced in a study of cytomegalovirus exposure and HLA in healthy donors. The PCR employed 60 Vbeta primers together with 13 Jbeta primers. The assay was immunoSEQ multiplex PCR, and TCRdb's table has in-frame clones only and misses some. The table records under 200,000 clones, roughly 79% of them present only once. Sequencing used PBMCs. Every receptor here comes from a man aged 40-55 years in good health and CMV-seronegative.

Details on this clone: Different DNA sequences within this sample yield the same CDR3. The J gene is TRBJ1-1, the V gene TRBV18, with D perhaps TRBD1 (5 bases). V lost 6 bases and J 3 bases, leaving 11 bases between the germline ends. Germline loops: CDR1 KGHSH, CDR2 LQKENI. The CDR3 has 13 residues. DNA for the CDR3: TGTGCCAGCTCCCCGACGGGGGACACTGAAGCTTTCTTT. Protein product: CASSPTGDTEAFF.

This sequence joins TRBV28 and TRBJ1-5; unclear D gene. The CDR3 covers 13 residues. Looked up from germline, CDR1 is MDHEN and CDR2 is SYDVKM. The V end was cut by 7 bases, the J end by 8 bases, with 15 bases between. The DNA for the CDR3 is TGTGCCAGCACCTTAGAGGCCGCCGAGCCCCAGCATTTT. Residues: CASTLEAAEPQHF.

This chain joins TRBV6-5 and TRBJ1-3, with 7 bases lining up with TRBD1. From germline, CDR1 is MNHEY and CDR2 SVGAGI. The V segment lost 1 base and the J segment 2 bases; nucleotides outside the gene matches: 5. The CDR3 is 16 residues long. The CDR3 DNA follows: TGTGCCAGCAGTTACTATGACAGGGCGGCTGGAAACACCATATATTTT. This codes for CASSYYDRAAGNTIYF.

The chain combines TRBV9 with TRBJ1-5; D unclear. V dropped 4 bases and J dropped 0 bases, with 11 bases sitting between them. In germline, CDR1 is SGDLS, CDR2 YYNGEE. The CDR3 is made up of 15 amino acids. DNA of the CDR3: TGTGCCAGCAGCCCGAGAGGGAATAGCAATCAGCCCCAGCATTTT. Its translation is CASSPRGNSNQPQHF. Looking up the rest from reference TRBV9 and TRBJ1-5 gives the full variable domain: DSGVTQTPKHLITATGQRVTLRCSPRSGDLSVYWYQQSLDQGLQFLIQYYNGEERAKGNILERFSAQQFPDLHSELNLSSLELGDSALYFCASSPRGNSNQPQHFGDGTRLSIL.

Concerning this clone: A junction end diverges from the germline sequence, so it may reflect a read error. The chain recombines TRBV7-3 with TRBJ2-7; D is perhaps TRBD1 (5 bases). The CDR3 spans 13 residues. CDR1 is SGHTA, CDR2 FQGTGA, per germline. The chain's CDR3 is CASSLGRTNAQNF. The DNA of the CDR3 is TGTGCCAGCAGCTTAGGAAGGACAAACGCCCAGAACTTC. Based on the CDR3 plus reference TRBV7-3 and TRBJ2-7, the full variable domain is GAGVSQTPSNKVTEKGKYVELRCDPISGHTALYWYRQSLGQGPEFLIYFQGTGAADDSGLPNDRFFAVRPEGSVSTLKIQRTERGDSAVYLCASSLGRTNAQNFGPGTRLTVT.

The chain is built from TRBV7-9 and TRBJ1-4; D is ambiguous. Trimming shortened V by 5 bases and J by 8 bases, and 21 bases separated the two germline ends. Germline values: CDR1 SEHNR, CDR2 FQNEAQ (reference sequence). The CDR3 is 16 amino acids. CDR3 coding DNA: TGTGCCAGCAGCCTCCCAGACATGGCCCAAGGCGAAAAACTGTTTTTT. This translates into CASSLPDMAQGEKLFF.

This chain connects TRBV27 to TRBJ2-1; TRBD2 matches at 11 bases. The length of the CDR3 is 12 residues. The germline CDR1 and CDR2 sequences are MNHEY and SMNVEV (reference sequence). Trimming took 9 bases from V and 6 from J; bases not matched to a gene: 1. The CDR3 loop is CASSGRVNEQFF. In nucleotides, the CDR3 is TGTGCCAGTAGCGGGAGGGTCAATGAGCAGTTCTTC.

J is TRBJ2-7 and V is TRBV2; D possibly corresponds to TRBD1 (6 bases). The CDR3 is 15 amino acids. CDR1 and CDR2 from the germline V gene are SNHLY and FYNNEI. The germline V and J ends were trimmed by 8 bases and 3 bases, with 20 bases remaining between them. CDR3 loop: CASSRVGTRGYEQYV. The CDR3 nucleotides are TGTGCCAGCTCCAGAGTGGGGACAAGGGGCTACGAGCAGTACGTC.

This clone has just a few counts. The V and J genes are TRBV30 and TRBJ2-7; no clear D. Looked up from germline, CDR1 is GTSNPN and CDR2 is SVGIG (reference sequence). CDR3 length: 11 residues. With 0 bases removed from V and 7 bases from J, the gap between germline ends came to 7 bases. CDR3 amino acids: CAWSVLGEQYV. The CDR3 DNA reads TGTGCCTGGAGTGTACTTGGGGAGCAGTACGTC.

This chain uses TRBV9 with TRBJ2-1, with 8 positions matching TRBD2. Germline trimming cut 3 bases from V and 8 bases from J; bases unmatched to any gene: 7. This CDR3 has 14 residues. Germline CDR1 and CDR2: SGDLS and YYNGEE. The CDR3 DNA is TGTGCCAGCAGCGACACCGGGACTAGGGATGAGCAGTTCTTC. Its translation: CASSDTGTRDEQFF.

CDR3 region: CSVPAGGTGASTDTQYF. CDR3 sequence (DNA): TGCAGCGTTCCAGCGGGCGGTACCGGCGCCAGCACAGATACGCAGTATTTT. The V call is TRBV29-1, the J call TRBJ2-3; TRBD2 might be the D (6 bases). The CDR3 runs to 17 residues. V was cut by 5 bases and J by 0 bases, with 21 bases left in between. Germline CDR1 reads SQVTM; CDR2 reads ANQGSEA.

The chain is built from TRBV25-1 and TRBJ2-2; 9 bases align to TRBD1. Germline V gives CDR1 MGHDK, CDR2 SYGVNS. Trimming at V came to 4 bases and at J to 5 bases, leaving 5 bases not matched to a gene. This CDR3 comprises 15 residues. In DNA, the CDR3 is TGTGCCAGCAGTGTCGGGACAGGGCGAACCGGGGAGCTGTTTTTT. Its translation: CASSVGTGRTGELFF. Full variable domain (outside the CDR3, taken from reference TRBV25-1 and TRBJ2-2): EADIYQTPRYLVIGTGKKITLECSQTMGHDKMYWYQQDPGMELHLIHYSYGVNSTEKGDLSSESTVSRIRTEHFPLTLESARPSHTSQYLCASSVGTGRTGELFFGEGSRLTVL.

The rearrangement joins TRBV5-1 to TRBJ1-3; possibly TRBD1 for D (6 bases). The CDR3 consists of 14 residues. Germline CDR1 reads SGHRS; CDR2 reads YFSETQ. V lost 2 bases and J 4 bases, leaving 10 bases between the germline ends. The CDR3, as DNA: TGCGCCAGCAGCTTATCTGGGACAGGAAACACCATATATTTT. As protein: CASSLSGTGNTIYF.

The DNA of the CDR3 is TGTGCCAGTAGTCCCCACGCCGGGGCGAACACCGGGGAGCTGTTTTTT. This encodes CASSPHAGANTGELFF. The chain has TRBV19 and TRBJ2-2; weak D call: TRBD2 (5 bases). The CDR3 covers 16 residues. V was trimmed by 5 bases and J by 0 bases, leaving 13 bases between them. Germline CDR1 and CDR2: LNHDA and SQIVND (reference sequence). The full variable domain, completed using reference TRBV19 and TRBJ2-2, is DGGITQSPKYLFRKEGQNVTLSCEQNLNHDAMYWYRQDPGQGLRLIYYSQIVNDFQKGDIAEGYSVSREKKESFPLTVTSAQKNPTAFYLCASSPHAGANTGELFFGEGSRLTVL.

The chain carries TRBV5-1 and TRBJ1-4; perhaps TRBD1 as D (5 bases). The ends were cut back, 2 bases at V and 6 bases at J, with 8 bases in the middle. This CDR3 is 13 amino acids long. CDR1 is SGHRS, CDR2 YFSETQ, per germline. CDR3 sequence (DNA): TGCGCCAGCAGCTTTGGCAGGGATGAAAAACTGTTTTTT. Protein product: CASSFGRDEKLFF.

The chain is built from TRBV2 and TRBJ1-2, with TRBD1 matching over 7 bases. Trimming took 7 bases from V and 0 from J; bases not matched to a gene: 5. Germline V gene sequence: CDR1 SNHLY, CDR2 FYNNEI. The CDR3 extends over 14 amino acids. The CDR3 spells CASIRQGPNYGYTF. DNA for the CDR3: TGTGCCAGCATCCGACAGGGCCCTAACTATGGCTACACCTTC. The full variable domain, in which reference TRBV2 and TRBJ1-2 provide the parts outside the CDR3, is EPEVTQTPSHQVTQMGQEVILRCVPISNHLYFYWYRQILGQKVEFLVSFYNNEISEKSEIFDDQFSVERPDGSNFTLKIRSTKLEDSAMYFCASIRQGPNYGYTFGSGTRLTVV.

This chain joins TRBV19 and TRBJ2-1; 7 bases agree with TRBD1. Germline V gives CDR1 LNHDA, CDR2 SQIVND (reference sequence). This CDR3 is 14 amino acids long. Unmatched junction bases numbered 6, after V lost 2 bases and J lost 8 bases. The CDR3 region has the DNA TGTGCCAGTAGTATAATCCCAACAGGGGATGAGCAGTTCTTC. Protein product: CASSIIPTGDEQFF.

This sequence joins TRBV11-2 and TRBJ2-7, with D possibly matching TRBD2 (5 bases). Germline V gene lookup returns CDR1 SGHAT and CDR2 FQNNGV. The V gene lost 1 base and the J gene lost 6 bases, with 19 bases spanning the gap. This CDR3 is 16 amino acids long. The CDR3 DNA reads as TGTGCCAGCAGCTTAGGGGTGTTGCTTTACCGGGGCGAGCAGTACTTC. Translation: CASSLGVLLYRGEQYF.

The V gene is TRBV13, the J gene TRBJ2-3; 9 bases line up with TRBD2. The CDR3 has 17 amino acids. The trim removed 3 bases at V and 2 bases at J, leaving 9 bases unmatched. The V gene's germline CDR1 is PRHDT and CDR2 FYEKMQ (reference sequence). The CDR3 spells CASSFGAGGVLTDTQYF. CDR3 nucleotide sequence: TGTGCCAGCAGCTTCGGGGCGGGGGGGGTCCTCACAGATACGCAGTATTTT.

The chain carries TRBV9 and TRBJ2-1, with TRBD1 matching over 9 bases. The germline V gene has CDR1 SGDLS and CDR2 YYNGEE. V lost 4 bases, J lost 8 bases, and 10 bases stayed unmatched. This CDR3 region has 15 residues. The CDR3 coding sequence is TGTGCCAGCAGCCACGGACAGGGGAATAACGATGAGCAGTTCTTC. Amino acids: CASSHGQGNNDEQFF.

The chain couples TRBV28 to TRBJ1-2; tentatively, D is TRBD1 (6 bases). The CDR3 runs to 16 residues. CDR1 and CDR2 (germline): MDHEN, SYDVKM. Trimming removed 2 bases from V and 2 bases from J, with 15 bases in between. The CDR3, as DNA: TGTGCCAGCAGTTTAGGGGGGGGCGGAGGAAACTATGGCTACACCTTC. Translation gives CASSLGGGGGNYGYTF.

The gene calls are TRBV14 and TRBJ2-5, with D tentatively TRBD2 (6 bases). The V gene's germline CDR1 is SGHDN and CDR2 FVKESK. This CDR3 is built from 13 residues. V lost 3 bases and J 7 bases, leaving 12 bases between the germline ends. The CDR3 DNA follows: TGTGCCAGCAGCCAGGGGGGTACGGGGACCCAGTACTTC. Its protein is CASSQGGTGTQYF.

This clone was seen more than once but under ten times. The rearrangement links TRBV6-1 to TRBJ2-7, with D perhaps matching TRBD1 (6 bases). The V end lost 5 bases, the J end lost 4 bases, and 12 bases lay between the germline ends. CDR1 and CDR2 (germline): MNHNS, SASEGT. The CDR3 consists of 13 residues. For the CDR3, the DNA is TGTGCCAGCAGTCTAGGGGGTATGTACGAGCAGTACTTC. This translates into CASSLGGMYEQYF.

The gene calls are TRBV7-2 and TRBJ1-1; possibly TRBD1 for D (6 bases). Per the germline V gene, CDR1 is SGHTA and CDR2 is FQGNSA. There are 14 residues in the CDR3. V was clipped by 1 base and J by 4 bases, with 10 bases between them. The CDR3 DNA follows: TGTGCCAGCAGCTTAGGGACAGACATCACTGAAGCTTTCTTT. Encoded protein: CASSLGTDITEAFF.

In this sample, this clone turned up once. The rearrangement joins TRBV28 to TRBJ2-5, with 9 bases identical to TRBD2. The J call could be wrong; TRBJ2-7 is a better fit for the DNA end. CDR1 and CDR2 (germline): MDHEN, SYDVKM. The CDR3 sequence is 15 residues long. CDR3 sequence (DNA): TGTGCCAGCAGTTTACGGACTAGCGTCACCTACGAGCAGTACTTC. This gives the protein CASSLRTSVTYEQYF.

As to this clone: A read error may produce the germline difference seen at one junction end. The chain joins TRBV9 to TRBJ2-3, with TRBD2 matching 9 bases. The CDR3 is made up of 15 amino acids. Germline V gives CDR1 SGDLS, CDR2 YYNGEE. The CDR3 reads CTSSVTSGSTDTQYF. The CDR3 DNA follows: TGTACCAGCAGCGTTACTAGCGGGTCCACAGATACGCAGTATTTT. The full variable domain, with the rest looked up from reference TRBV9 and TRBJ2-3, is DSGVTQTPKHLITATGQRVTLRCSPRSGDLSVYWYQQSLDQGLQFLIQYYNGEERAKGNILERFSAQQFPDLHSELNLSSLELGDSALYFCTSSVTSGSTDTQYFGPGTRLTVL.